What follows describes a single T cell receptor beta chain. These data originate in a study of naive and memory T cell subsets. The V gene end was trimmed by 3 bases and the J gene end by 4 bases; junction bases not matched to a gene: 5. This CDR3 has 13 amino acids. Germline CDR1 SQVTM, CDR2 ANQGSEA. The library had UMIs added by 3' ligation of an oligonucleotide to TCR cDNA. Four PCR rounds used nested alpha and beta constant region primers plus the SP2 primer. MiXCR, applied by TCRdb to the 5' RACE reads, yields one record per CDR3 protein. This sample has roughly 60,000 distinct CDR3 sequences, with approximately 6.6% found just once.

J is TRBJ1-2 and V is TRBV29-1, with TRBD1 matching 7 bases. The TCR sequence derives from a male donor in good health. This CDR3 reads CSVDRSGGYGYTF. In nucleotides, the CDR3 is TGCAGCGTTGACAGGTCAGGGGGCTATGGCTACACCTTC.